This entry lists 20 T cell receptor beta chains sequenced from one sample in a study of beta chain features in type 1 diabetes. The investigators reverse transcribed all of the isolated RNA, so they sequenced expressed TCRB transcripts. Clones were read by immunoSEQ multiplex PCR, and TCRdb kept only the in-frame ones, dropping some. The sample shows some 360,000 clones, around 20% of them seen only once. Source material: naive CD4+ T cells from blood. The receptors here all came from a woman under 30 in good health.

This clone has just a few counts. The chain employs TRBV30 and TRBJ1-2; D remains ambiguous. V was shortened by 2 bases and J by 6 bases, with 22 bases between the two germline ends. The CDR3 covers 16 residues. In germline, CDR1 is GTSNPN, CDR2 SVGIG (reference sequence). The CDR3 DNA follows: TGTGCCTGGAGTCTCCCTCGACTTAACCCGTTACATGGCTACACCTTC. This gives the protein CAWSLPRLNPLHGYTF.

This clone was recorded a few times. CDR3 amino acids: CASTVRDRYGYTF. For the CDR3, the DNA is TGTGCCAGCACCGTAAGGGACAGATATGGCTACACCTTC. V and J are TRBV6-1 and TRBJ1-2; 7 bases are shared with TRBD1. Germline V gene lookup returns CDR1 MNHNS and CDR2 SASEGT. The CDR3 runs to 13 residues. V lost 7 bases and J lost 5; bases outside the gene matches: 7.

As to this clone: Other DNA sequences in the same sample also yield this CDR3. The V gene is TRBV7-2, the J gene TRBJ1-2, with a weak D call TRBD1 (6 bases). The V gene lost 4 bases and the J gene lost 2 bases, with 8 bases spanning the gap. The V gene's germline CDR1 is SGHTA and CDR2 FQGNSA. This CDR3 contains 13 residues. CDR3 sequence: CASSSGQNYGYTF. The CDR3 DNA reads TGTGCCAGCAGCTCCGGACAGAACTATGGCTACACCTTC. The full variable domain, completed using reference TRBV7-2 and TRBJ1-2, is GAGVSQSPSNKVTEKGKDVELRCDPISGHTALYWYRQSLGQGLEFLIYFQGNSAPDKSGLPSDRFSAERTGGSVSTLTIQRTQQEDSAVYLCASSSGQNYGYTFGSGTRLTVV.

The chain employs TRBV11-3 and TRBJ2-6, with 7 bases that match TRBD1. V was clipped by 10 bases and J by 1 base; unmatched bases: 10. The CDR3 runs to 16 residues. Germline-derived CDR1 and CDR2 are SGHNT and YENEEA. The CDR3 reads CATTGTEKSGANVLTF. CDR3 nucleotides: TGTGCCACCACCGGGACAGAAAAGTCTGGGGCCAACGTCCTGACTTTC.

The chain links TRBV30 to TRBJ2-7; D gene unclear. Germline CDR1 GTSNPN, CDR2 SVGIG (reference sequence). The length of the CDR3 is 13 residues. V lost 0 bases and J lost 0, with 6 bases in between. The CDR3 loop reads CAWSVLNSYEQYF. DNA for the CDR3: TGTGCCTGGAGTGTACTCAACTCCTACGAGCAGTACTTC.

The rearrangement uses TRBV6-5 and TRBJ1-5; TRBD1 might be the D (6 bases). Trimming shortened V by 2 bases and J by 1 base, and 12 bases separated the two germline ends. The germline gives CDR1 MNHEY, CDR2 SVGAGI. The CDR3 has 16 amino acids. CDR3 sequence (DNA): TGTGCCAGCAGTTACGGGGGGGCAGGAAGCAATCAGCCCCAGCATTTT. This codes for CASSYGGAGSNQPQHF.

The chain couples TRBV25-1 to TRBJ2-3, with TRBD1 matching over 8 bases. CDR3 length equals 14 residues. CDR1 and CDR2 from the germline V gene are MGHDK and SYGVNS. After removal of 4 bases from V and 7 bases from J, the junction contained 7 bases not matched to a gene. This chain's CDR3 is CASSVAGGAYTQYF. For the CDR3, the DNA is TGTGCCAGCAGTGTGGCAGGGGGCGCGTATACGCAGTATTTT.

This clone occurred a few times. This rearrangement joins TRBV20-1 to TRBJ2-1; D is unclear. The CDR3 is 11 residues long. Germline loops: CDR1 DFQATT, CDR2 SNEGSKA (reference sequence). Trimming cost V 6 bases and J 9 bases, with 12 bases left between them. CDR3 DNA: TGCAGTGCCCTTAGCTCGGGTGAGCAGTTCTTC. Its protein is CSALSSGEQFF.

This clone was detected a few times. The J gene is TRBJ2-1, the V gene TRBV7-2, with 11 bases fitting TRBD2. Germline assignment: CDR1 SGHTA and CDR2 FQGNSA. This CDR3 is built from 16 residues. Losses at the gene ends were 5 bases for V and 11 bases for J; bases not matched to a gene: 14. The CDR3 DNA sequence: TGTGCCAGCAGCCGAAGGGGACTAGCGGACACAATGAAGCAGTTCTTC. Amino acid sequence: CASSRRGLADTMKQFF. The full variable domain, in which reference TRBV7-2 and TRBJ2-1 provide the parts outside the CDR3, is GAGVSQSPSNKVTEKGKDVELRCDPISGHTALYWYRQSLGQGLEFLIYFQGNSAPDKSGLPSDRFSAERTGGSVSTLTIQRTQQEDSAVYLCASSRRGLADTMKQFFGPGTRLTVL.

The DNA for the CDR3 is TGTGCCAGCAGCCAAAGGGGGCTCGGGCACACCATATATTTT. Its protein is CASSQRGLGHTIYF. The chain joins TRBV6-5 to TRBJ1-3; TRBD1 agrees at 7 bases. This CDR3 has 14 amino acids. V dropped 6 bases and J dropped 8; count of bases not matched to a gene: 10. CDR1 is MNHEY and CDR2 is SVGAGI in the germline V gene.

This clone appeared a few times. The V gene is TRBV7-9, the J gene TRBJ1-1, with 8 bases matching TRBD1. V lost 3 bases and J lost 9; bases outside the gene matches: 12. The CDR3 is made up of 15 amino acids. The germline gives CDR1 SEHNR, CDR2 FQNEAQ (reference sequence). The CDR3 protein is CASSLGTQGEAKAFF. As DNA, the CDR3 is TGTGCCAGCAGCTTGGGAACACAGGGGGAAGCAAAAGCTTTCTTT.

Only a few counts were recorded for this clone. The chain links TRBV2 to TRBJ1-2; D is perhaps TRBD1 (6 bases). CDR3 length: 13 amino acids. Deletions cut 6 bases from V and 0 bases from J, with 8 bases between. Germline V lookup: CDR1 SNHLY, CDR2 FYNNEI. In nucleotides, the CDR3 is TGTGCCAGCAGCGGACAGACTAACTATGGCTACACCTTC. This sequence encodes CASSGQTNYGYTF.

This clone was detected only a few times. This chain connects TRBV5-1 to TRBJ2-7, with 8 nucleotides matching TRBD1. The germline V gene encodes CDR1 SGHRS and CDR2 YFSETQ. The CDR3 runs 15 residues. V lost 4 bases to trimming and J lost 5 bases; unmatched junction nucleotides: 11. The CDR3 coding sequence is TGCGCCAGCAGCGAAATAACAGGGGGTTGGGACGAGCAGTACTTC. As protein: CASSEITGGWDEQYF. The entire variable domain, with the rest obtained from reference TRBV5-1 and TRBJ2-7, is as follows: KAGVTQTPRYLIKTRGQQVTLSCSPISGHRSVSWYQQTPGQGLQFLFEYFSETQRNKGNFPGRFSGRQFSNSRSEMNVSTLELGDSALYLCASSEITGGWDEQYFGPGTRLTVT.

In its sample, this clone was seen a few times. The CDR3 spells CASGQGTANTEAFF. The CDR3 nucleotides are TGTGCTAGTGGTCAAGGGACAGCGAACACTGAAGCTTTCTTT. This chain connects TRBV12-5 to TRBJ1-1; 7 bases line up with TRBD1. Per germline, CDR1 LGHNT and CDR2 FRNRAP. Germline trimming cut 5 bases from V and 1 base from J; bases unmatched to any gene: 4. This CDR3 comprises 14 residues.

Comment on this clone: Germline is not matched at one junction end, which may reflect a read error. The sample carries other DNA sequences with the same CDR3. This chain links TRBV4-1 with TRBJ1-5; D is ambiguous. CDR1 and CDR2 (germline): MGHRA, YSYEKL. This CDR3 is built from 16 residues. CDR3 residues: CASRQTSGGSNQPQHF. CDR3 sequence (DNA): TGCGCTAGCAGACAAACTTCGGGTGGGAGCAATCAGCCCCAGCATTTT.

This clone came up a few times. The chain is built from TRBV15 and TRBJ1-1; D may be TRBD1 (5 bases). The V gene's germline CDR1 is LNHNV and CDR2 YYDKDF (reference sequence). The length of the CDR3 is 15 residues. Trimming cost V 2 bases and J 1 base, with 11 bases left between them. CDR3 amino acids: CATSRPTGGNTEAFF. The CDR3, as DNA: TGTGCCACCAGCAGACCGACGGGGGGGAACACTGAAGCTTTCTTT.

This clone has a handful of counts. The V call is TRBV9, the J call TRBJ2-3; 9 bases fit TRBD2. Trimming cost V 2 bases and J 2 bases; bases outside gene matches: 6. The CDR3 is 16 amino acids. CDR1 is SGDLS, CDR2 YYNGEE, per germline. In DNA form, the CDR3 reads TGTGCCAGCAGCGTTACTAGCGGGTGGGTCACAGATACGCAGTATTTT. Translated: CASSVTSGWVTDTQYF.

This rearrangement joins TRBV7-2 to TRBJ2-1, with 12 bases identical to TRBD2. V shed 6 bases, J shed 5 bases, and the junction held 5 bases outside the gene matches. The CDR3 has 15 amino acids. The germline V gene has CDR1 SGHTA and CDR2 FQGNSA. The CDR3 sequence: CASRQTSGSHNEQFF. The CDR3 coding sequence is TGTGCCAGCAGGCAGACTAGCGGGAGCCACAATGAGCAGTTCTTC.

This clone was found a few times. This chain connects TRBV4-3 to TRBJ2-6; weak D call: TRBD1 (5 bases). Germline CDR1 and CDR2: LGHNA and YSLEER. V lost 4 bases, J lost 0 bases, and 16 bases lay in between. This CDR3 contains 18 residues. This chain's CDR3 is CASSPMTVAISGANVLTF. CDR3 DNA: TGCGCCAGCAGCCCGATGACAGTGGCCATCTCTGGGGCCAACGTCCTGACTTTC.

J is TRBJ1-1 and V is TRBV7-2; TRBD1 is a possible D gene (5 bases). Trimming shortened V by 4 bases and J by 2 bases, and 11 bases separated the two germline ends. The CDR3 runs 14 residues. The germline gives CDR1 SGHTA, CDR2 FQGNSA. As DNA, the CDR3 is TGTGCCAGCAGCTCTCACCAGGGAAACACTGAAGCTTTCTTT. Its protein product is CASSSHQGNTEAFF. The full variable domain, completed using reference TRBV7-2 and TRBJ1-1, is GAGVSQSPSNKVTEKGKDVELRCDPISGHTALYWYRQSLGQGLEFLIYFQGNSAPDKSGLPSDRFSAERTGGSVSTLTIQRTQQEDSAVYLCASSSHQGNTEAFFGQGTRLTVV.